This T cell receptor (beta chain) derives from a study of control samples from healthy donors and cancer patients. Germline values: CDR1 MNHEY, CDR2 SMNVEV (reference sequence). CDR3 length: 14 residues. V shed 7 bases and J shed 6 bases, with 18 bases lying between them. Measured with immunoSEQ multiplex PCR; TCRdb has only the in-frame clones, and not every one. The sample lists fewer than 200,000 clones; over 85% were seen once. The chain links TRBV27 to TRBJ1-1; D remains unclear. This sequence was found in a man younger than 40 in good health. Material for sequencing was blood. CDR3: CASKLSGFWAEAFF. Here the CDR3 DNA reads TGTGCCAGCAAGCTTTCGGGGTTCTGGGCTGAAGCTTTCTTT.